This T cell receptor (beta chain) is from a study of blood T cells in healthy people across ages. This clonotype came up once. With a J-beta primer mix and a sample-barcoded 5' primer, a second PCR ran about 6 to 11 cycles. TCRdb re-analysed the 5' RACE reads in MiXCR, keeping a single row per CDR3 protein. The sample lists 1.5 million or so distinct CDR3 sequences, about 42% occurring once. Aged roughly 6 to 90, donors were systemically healthy Caucasians from Russia. The CDR3 has 14 residues. Germline CDR1 and CDR2: SNHLY and FYNNEI. The germline V and J ends were trimmed by 11 bases and 5 bases, with 20 bases remaining between them.

The gene calls are TRBV2 and TRBJ2-3; perhaps TRBD1 as D (5 bases). Sequencing input: blood. The source is a woman aged 18 to 35 in good health. The CDR3 DNA is TGTGCCGGCCGTCTGGCACAGGTGAAAGATACGCAGTATTTT. As protein: CAGRLAQVKDTQYF.